These 25 T cell receptor beta chains were sequenced from one sample in a study of T cells in Graves' hyperthyroidism and ophthalmopathy. Using RNA transcripts as the source, TCR beta CDR3 regions were amplified. With the HTBI primer set, the TCR CDR3 went through a first round of RT-PCR. TCRdb itself ran the multiplex PCR reads through MiXCR, one entry per CDR3 protein. The table records more than 650,000 distinct CDR3 sequences, less than 15% of them present only once. Sequencing was carried out using blood. The receptors come from a woman in her late teens or twenties with Graves' hyperthyroidism.

This clonotype showed up many times. This chain connects TRBV12-3 or TRBV12-4 to TRBJ1-2, with TRBD1 matching over 8 bases. Trimming cost V 3 bases and J 8 bases; bases outside gene matches: 8. The CDR3 runs 14 residues. CDR3 nucleotides: TGTGCCAGCAGTTTCTGGGGACAGGAGTGGGGCTACACCTTC. The encoded protein is CASSFWGQEWGYTF.

This clonotype was observed at least ten times. The chain links TRBV2 to TRBJ2-3; TRBD2 matches at 10 bases. Germline V lookup: CDR1 SNHLY, CDR2 FYNNEI. Losses at the gene ends were 6 bases for V and 1 base for J; bases not matched to a gene: 1. CDR3 size: 14 residues. The CDR3 sequence: CASRGLAGTDTQYF. The CDR3 DNA reads TGTGCCAGCAGAGGACTAGCGGGCACAGATACGCAGTATTTT.

This clonotype came up many times. The rearrangement links TRBV28 to TRBJ2-1, with TRBD2 matching 10 bases. This CDR3 region has 14 residues. The germline V gene encodes CDR1 MDHEN and CDR2 SYDVKM. With V trimmed by 3 bases and J by 5 bases, 1 base remained unmatched. The CDR3 coding sequence is TGTGCCAGCAGTTTCGGACTAGCGGACAATGAGCAGTTCTTC. As protein: CASSFGLADNEQFF.

As regards this clonotype: This may be a read error: a much more frequent sequence differs by one nucleotide. The gene calls are TRBV7-2 and TRBJ1-4; the D gene is possibly TRBD1 (5 bases). The germline CDR1 and CDR2 sequences are SGHTA and FQGNSA. The CDR3 consists of 15 residues. CDR3 loop: CASSLGDVTSEKLFF. The CDR3 DNA sequence: TGTGCCAGCAGCTTAGGGGACGTAACTAGTGAAAAACTGTTTTTT.

This clonotype was detected a few times. The chain recombines TRBV3-1 with TRBJ2-3; D is unresolved. Germline V gene sequence: CDR1 LGHDT, CDR2 YNNKEL (reference sequence). The V and J ends lost 6 bases and 4 bases respectively, with 20 bases between them. The CDR3 is 16 amino acids. CDR3 sequence: CASSPAYGSLADTQYF. CDR3 nucleotide sequence: TGTGCCAGCAGTCCTGCCTACGGATCTTTGGCAGATACGCAGTATTTT.

At least ten counts were recorded for this clonotype. This rearrangement joins TRBV12-3 or TRBV12-4 to TRBJ1-1; D might be TRBD1 (5 bases). The CDR3 extends over 13 amino acids. V lost 3 bases, J lost 1 base, and 6 bases lay in between. DNA for the CDR3: TGTGCCAGCAGTTTGGGACCGAACACTGAAGCTTTCTTT. This codes for CASSLGPNTEAFF.

This clonotype showed up just a few times. The chain joins TRBV7-8 to TRBJ2-3, with 7 bases lining up with TRBD1. Trimming removed 4 bases from V and 3 bases from J; junction bases left unmatched: 7. This CDR3 contains 15 residues. Germline V gene sequence: CDR1 SGHVS, CDR2 FQNEAQ. The CDR3: CASSSSTGKTDTQYF. The DNA of the CDR3 is TGTGCCAGCAGCTCCTCGACAGGGAAAACAGATACGCAGTATTTT.

V gene TRBV6-5 combines with J gene TRBJ2-1; 10 bases fit TRBD2. V shed 2 bases and J 9 bases; nucleotides not matched to a gene: 7. The germline V gene encodes CDR1 MNHEY and CDR2 SVGAGI. The length of the CDR3 is 15 residues. The CDR3 loop is CASSYRPSGSGEQFF. The CDR3 nucleotides are TGTGCCAGCAGTTACCGGCCTAGCGGGAGTGGTGAGCAGTTCTTC.

This clonotype was picked up a small number of times. DNA of the CDR3: TGTGCCAGCAGGGTTGGGCGAGAGGGGCTTCGAGGTGAGCAGTTCTTC. Its protein is CASRVGREGLRGEQFF. The J gene is TRBJ2-1, the V gene TRBV2; TRBD1 or TRBD2 may be the D gene (5 bases each). The germline V gene encodes CDR1 SNHLY and CDR2 FYNNEI. V gave up 6 bases and J gave up 9 bases, with 24 bases separating them. The CDR3 has 16 amino acids.

Ten or more counts support this clonotype. This chain connects TRBV28 to TRBJ1-1; D is undetermined. From germline, CDR1 is MDHEN and CDR2 SYDVKM. Trimming took off 1 base at V and 5 bases at J, with 11 bases between the two ends. The CDR3 totals 14 residues. The CDR3: CASSLLGGRTEAFF. The CDR3 nucleotides read TGTGCCAGCAGTTTATTGGGAGGGAGGACTGAAGCTTTCTTT. The full variable domain, with the rest looked up from reference TRBV28 and TRBJ1-1, is DVKVTQSSRYLVKRTGEKVFLECVQDMDHENMFWYRQDPGLGLRLIYFSYDVKMKEKGDIPEGYSVSREKKERFSLILESASTNQTSMYLCASSLLGGRTEAFFGQGTRLTVV.

This clonotype appeared many times. The chain has TRBV30 and TRBJ1-2; no clear D. The CDR3 is 13 amino acids. V lost 4 bases to trimming and J lost 4 bases, with 13 bases between them. Per germline, CDR1 GTSNPN and CDR2 SVGIG (reference sequence). The CDR3 loop is CAWTPAVGYGYTF. CDR3 sequence (DNA): TGTGCCTGGACTCCCGCCGTAGGCTATGGCTACACCTTC. Filled out from reference TRBV30 and TRBJ1-2, the complete variable domain reads SQTIHQWPATLVQPVGSPLSLECTVEGTSNPNLYWYRQAAGRGLQLLFYSVGIGQISSEVPQNLSASRPQDRQFILSSKKLLLSDSGFYLCAWTPAVGYGYTFGSGTRLTVV.

This clonotype was counted ten times or more. The chain carries TRBV13 and TRBJ2-1; TRBD1 agrees at 8 bases. CDR3 length: 13 residues. The V and J ends lost 5 bases and 14 bases, in that order; junction bases with no gene match: 11. CDR1 and CDR2 (germline): PRHDT, FYEKMQ (reference sequence). This CDR3 reads CASSVGRGLFEFF. DNA for the CDR3: TGTGCCAGCAGCGTCGGCAGGGGGCTATTCGAGTTCTTC.

The V and J genes are TRBV7-9 and TRBJ2-1; weak D call: TRBD2 (6 bases). Deletions cut 4 bases from V and 7 bases from J, with 17 bases between. There are 15 residues in the CDR3. Looked up from germline, CDR1 is SEHNR and CDR2 is FQNEAQ (reference sequence). CDR3 DNA sequence: TGTGCCAGCAGCTCTCCCGGGAGCCGACTGAATGAGCAGTTCTTC. Protein product: CASSSPGSRLNEQFF.

Ten or more counts support this clonotype. The chain couples TRBV15 to TRBJ2-5, with 7 bases matching TRBD2. V shed 0 bases and J 3 bases; nucleotides not matched to a gene: 7. The CDR3 has 16 amino acids. Germline V lookup: CDR1 LNHNV, CDR2 YYDKDF (reference sequence). The CDR3 spells CATSRDISGEEETQYF. CDR3 nucleotide sequence: TGTGCCACCAGCAGAGACATCAGCGGGGAGGAAGAGACCCAGTACTTC.

There are a few counts of this clonotype. The V call is TRBV27, the J call TRBJ2-1; 9 bases are a match to TRBD2. V gave up 1 base and J gave up 7 bases; unmatched junction bases: 8. The CDR3 consists of 16 residues. Germline CDR1 and CDR2: MNHEY and SMNVEV (reference sequence). The CDR3 nucleotides are TGTGCCAGCAGTTTATGGGGTAGCGGGAGAGTAAATGAGCAGTTCTTC. This sequence encodes CASSLWGSGRVNEQFF.

In its sample, this clonotype was seen many times. DNA for the CDR3: TGTGCCAGCTTAAACGAGGGGACCCAGTACTTC. Translating gives CASLNEGTQYF. The chain couples TRBV11-2 to TRBJ2-5; perhaps TRBD2 as D (5 bases). This CDR3 is built from 11 residues. V was trimmed by 8 bases and J by 7 bases, leaving 11 bases between them. Germline CDR1 and CDR2: SGHAT and FQNNGV.

The chain uses TRBV6-1 and TRBJ2-3; 13 bases match TRBD2. The CDR3 covers 15 residues. With 10 bases clipped from V and 2 bases from J, the junction kept 6 bases outside the gene matches. The germline CDR1 and CDR2 sequences are MNHNS and SASEGT. The CDR3 nucleotides are TGTGCCACAGGGGGACTAGCGGGGTCCACAGATACGCAGTATTTT. Translated, it gives CATGGLAGSTDTQYF.

This clonotype was seen ten or more times. J is TRBJ2-7 and V is TRBV4-3; D possibly corresponds to TRBD1 (6 bases). V was clipped by 0 bases and J by 4 bases, with 10 bases between them. CDR3 length equals 14 residues. Germline V gene sequence: CDR1 LGHNA, CDR2 YSLEER. CDR3 in DNA: TGCGCCAGCAGCCAAGATACAGGGAATTACGAGCAGTACTTC. This translates into CASSQDTGNYEQYF.

This clonotype was detected ten times or more. The chain is built from TRBV18 and TRBJ1-2, with no clear D. Germline CDR1 reads KGHSH; CDR2 reads LQKENI. Trimming took off 2 bases at V and 4 bases at J, with 11 bases between the two ends. The CDR3 sequence is 14 residues long. The DNA of the CDR3 is TGTGCCAGCTCACCAGATTCGTCTCCCTATGGCTACACCTTC. This encodes CASSPDSSPYGYTF.

The rearrangement joins TRBV7-2 to TRBJ1-4; D is unresolved. V lost 3 bases and J lost 7, with 18 bases in between. CDR1 is SGHTA and CDR2 is FQGNSA in the germline V gene. The CDR3 totals 16 residues. The CDR3 nucleotides read TGTGCCAGCAGCTTGAGCTCAATCACGGGTAGTGAAAAACTGTTTTTT. It codes for CASSLSSITGSEKLFF.

This clonotype has only a few counts. The chain uses TRBV27 and TRBJ2-7; D may be TRBD1 (6 bases). The V end lost 8 bases, the J end lost 3 bases, and 17 bases lay between the germline ends. Germline CDR1 and CDR2: MNHEY and SMNVEV (reference sequence). CDR3 length equals 14 residues. CDR3 nucleotide sequence: TGTGCCAGCGGCCCACAGGGTCTCTTCTACGAGCAGTACTTC. Protein product: CASGPQGLFYEQYF.

There are many counts of this clonotype. The chain employs TRBV7-2 and TRBJ2-5; 8 positions agree with TRBD1. Germline CDR1 is SGHTA and CDR2 is FQGNSA. CDR3 length: 14 amino acids. The ends lost 3 bases at V and 4 bases at J; junction bases unmatched: 4. Here the CDR3 reads CASSFNTGGETQYF. In nucleotides, the CDR3 is TGTGCCAGCAGCTTTAACACAGGGGGAGAGACCCAGTACTTC.

The CDR3 DNA is TGCAGTGCTTCGGACAGGTTAGTCTACGAGCAGTACTTC. As protein: CSASDRLVYEQYF. This sequence joins TRBV20-1 and TRBJ2-7; the match to TRBD1 covers 7 bases. CDR1 is DFQATT, CDR2 SNEGSKA, per germline (reference sequence). The CDR3 runs to 13 residues. The ends lost 5 bases at V and 3 bases at J; junction bases unmatched: 7.

The sample holds many counts of this clonotype. The chain carries TRBV29-1 and TRBJ2-7; D not certain. CDR3 length: 12 amino acids. CDR1 and CDR2 from the germline V gene are SQVTM and ANQGSEA. Between the trimmed V and J ends, which lost 4 bases and 0 bases, there was a span of 7 bases. The CDR3 bases are TGCAGCGTTGCCAGGAGCTCCTACGAGCAGTACTTC. Protein: CSVARSSYEQYF.

The chain carries TRBV29-1 and TRBJ2-7, with D unresolved. The CDR3 length is 11 residues. Trimming pared 4 bases from V and 3 bases from J, leaving 7 bases between. Per germline, CDR1 SQVTM and CDR2 ANQGSEA. The CDR3 nucleotides read TGCAGCGTTGGTCAGAACTACGAGCAGTACTTC. It codes for CSVGQNYEQYF.